This T cell receptor beta chain was sequenced during a study of T cell responses to AZD1222 COVID-19 vaccine. Data came from immunoSEQ multiplex PCR; TCRdb stores just in-frame clones and leaves some out. The table includes about 100,000 clones, around 90% detected once. Germline V gene data show CDR1 as SGHRS and CDR2 as YFSETQ. Between the trimmed V and J ends, which lost 4 bases and 7 bases, there was a span of 17 bases. There are 14 residues in the CDR3. Whole-study results and caveats: The CD4 TCRs associated with vaccination extended across spike and predominated at 160-218 and 743-854. Close to half of all spike-specific TCRs reportedly target regions of the variants that are unmutated. Possibly, clonal diversity was underestimated; donors were largely white British and included more females.

As to this clone: What it binds is unknown.

Here the sequenced sample was peripheral blood, taken on day 0 of AZD1222 vaccination. This clonotype was sampled from an adult in good health. V gene TRBV5-1 combines with J gene TRBJ1-2; weak D call: TRBD1 (5 bases). CDR3 nucleotides: TGCGCCAGCAGCCCGGCCGGGTCCAGGGCTGGCTACACCTTC. This translates into CASSPAGSRAGYTF.